This T cell receptor beta chain was recovered during a study of shared clonotypes between healthy human individuals. Trimming cost V 6 bases and J 8 bases, with 16 bases left between them. This CDR3 comprises 13 residues. CDR1 is MNHEY and CDR2 is SVGAGI in the germline V gene. By share, this clone ranks as medium-sized (0.01 to 0.1%). Assay: immunoSEQ multiplex PCR; the TCRdb copy retains only in-frame clones and omits some. The repertoire includes some 1,100,000 clones, about 80% of them detected once, and under 0.65% sits in the top ten. The sample taken for sequencing was memory CD4+ T cells from PBMCs. Subset: CD45RA-negative fraction. This TCR came from a man younger than 35 in good health. Some clones in this sample may be carry-over from other donors' samples. This chain uses TRBV6-5 with TRBJ1-2, with a weak D call TRBD1 (5 bases). CDR3 nucleotide sequence: TGTGCCAGCAGGCTCCCGGGGACTCGGGGCTACACCTTC. The encoded protein is CASRLPGTRGYTF.